This TCR beta chain was identified in a study of monozygotic twins with inflammatory bowel disease. Blood was collected, approximately 2.5 ml per donor. The CDR3 runs to 17 residues. Germline assignment: CDR1 SGDLS and CDR2 YYNGEE. Following a re-call of the 5' RACE reads, TCRdb has one entry per CDR3 protein and lacks DNA. The sample includes approximately 400,000 distinct CDR3 sequences. The source material was blood. The rearrangement links TRBV9 to TRBJ2-3; TCRdb's D call of TRBD1 is untestable without DNA. The receptor was isolated from a human donor with ulcerative colitis or Crohn's disease, or a healthy co-twin of an affected twin (not recorded which). This chain's CDR3 is CASSASQGNPITDTQYF.